This T cell receptor beta chain was captured in a study of blood T cell repertoires in COVID-19. The CDR3 sequence is 13 residues long. V shed 4 bases and J 3 bases; nucleotides not matched to a gene: 0. Germline CDR1 is MNHEY and CDR2 is SVGAGI. In the original processing: Reference gene primer amplification yielded estimated nucleated cell counts. Produced via immunoSEQ multiplex PCR; TCRdb's table is partial and in-frame only. The V and J calls and clone size are taken from that table; D and trimming were inferred from the DNA. The repertoire holds some 45,000 clones, with about 90% as singletons. The chain joins TRBV6-5 to TRBJ1-2; TRBD1 aligns across 9 bases. The specimen was peripheral blood. The source of this sequence is a human donor in a cohort sampled during active COVID-19. The CDR3 nucleotides are TGTGCCAGCAGTTGGACAGGGGACTATGGCTACACCTTC. It specifies CASSWTGDYGYTF.